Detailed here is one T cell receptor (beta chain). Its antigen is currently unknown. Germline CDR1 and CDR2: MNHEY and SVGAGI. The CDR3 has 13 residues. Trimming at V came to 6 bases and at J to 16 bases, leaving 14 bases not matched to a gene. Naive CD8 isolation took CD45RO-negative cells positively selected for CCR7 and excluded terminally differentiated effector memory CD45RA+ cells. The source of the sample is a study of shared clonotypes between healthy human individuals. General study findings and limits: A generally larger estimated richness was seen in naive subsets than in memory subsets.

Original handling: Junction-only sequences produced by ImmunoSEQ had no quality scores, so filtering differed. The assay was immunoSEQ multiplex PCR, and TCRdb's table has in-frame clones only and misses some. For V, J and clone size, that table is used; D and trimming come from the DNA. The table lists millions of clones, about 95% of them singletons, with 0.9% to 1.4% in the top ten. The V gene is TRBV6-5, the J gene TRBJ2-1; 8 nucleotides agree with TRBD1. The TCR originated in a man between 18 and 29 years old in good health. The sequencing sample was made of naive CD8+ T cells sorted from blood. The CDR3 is CASRLRQDRVLFF. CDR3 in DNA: TGTGCCAGCAGGCTAAGACAGGACAGGGTTTTATTCTTC.